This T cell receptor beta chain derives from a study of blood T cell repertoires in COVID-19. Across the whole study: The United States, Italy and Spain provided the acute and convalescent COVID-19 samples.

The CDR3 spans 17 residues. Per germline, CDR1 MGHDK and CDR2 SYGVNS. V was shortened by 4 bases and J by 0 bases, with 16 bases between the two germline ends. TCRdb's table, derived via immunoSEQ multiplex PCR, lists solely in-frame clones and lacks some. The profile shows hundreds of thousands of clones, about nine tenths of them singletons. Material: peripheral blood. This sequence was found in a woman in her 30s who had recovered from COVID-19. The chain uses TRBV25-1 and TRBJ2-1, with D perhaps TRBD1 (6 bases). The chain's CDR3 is CASSGIQGASSYNEQFF. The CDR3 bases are TGTGCCAGCAGTGGTATACAGGGTGCGAGCTCCTACAATGAGCAGTTCTTC.